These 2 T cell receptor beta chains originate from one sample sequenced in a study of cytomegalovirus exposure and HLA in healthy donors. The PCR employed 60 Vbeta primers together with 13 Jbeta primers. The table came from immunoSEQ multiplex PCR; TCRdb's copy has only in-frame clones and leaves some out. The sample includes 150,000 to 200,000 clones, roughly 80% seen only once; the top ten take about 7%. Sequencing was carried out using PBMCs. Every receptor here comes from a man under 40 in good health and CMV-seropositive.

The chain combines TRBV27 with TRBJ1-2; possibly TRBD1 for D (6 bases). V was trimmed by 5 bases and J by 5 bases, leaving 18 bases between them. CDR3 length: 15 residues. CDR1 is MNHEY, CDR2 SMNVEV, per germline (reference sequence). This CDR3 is CASSRTGTLGYGYTF. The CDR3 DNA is TGTGCCAGCAGTCGAACCGGGACATTAGGGTATGGCTACACCTTC.

CDR3 loop: CASSEPSTGNEQFF. DNA for the CDR3: TGTGCCAGCTCAGAACCTTCGACAGGCAATGAGCAGTTCTTC. The chain employs TRBV18 and TRBJ2-1; TRBD1 is a possible D gene (6 bases). From germline, CDR1 is KGHSH and CDR2 LQKENI. There are 14 residues in the CDR3. V lost 5 bases, J lost 6 bases, and 14 bases lay in between. Filled out from reference TRBV18 and TRBJ2-1, the complete variable domain reads NAGVMQNPRHLVRRRGQEARLRCSPMKGHSHVYWYRQLPEEGLKFMVYLQKENIIDESGMPKERFSAEFPKEGPSILRIQQVVRGDSAAYFCASSEPSTGNEQFFGPGTRLTVL.